Listed below are T cell receptor beta chains from one sample, sequenced in a study of regulatory T cells in long-lasting Graves disease. Using its own MiXCR run on the multiplex PCR reads, TCRdb lists one record per CDR3 protein. The profile covers 400,000 to 600,000 distinct CDR3 sequences, with around a fifth appearing a single time and more than 6% taken by the ten largest. The sample in question was peripheral blood mononuclear cells (PBMCs), obtained when the disease was refractory, from a patient treated with antithyroid drugs. These receptors originate from a female donor with Graves disease. Each CDR3 is given with its conserved first and last residue. The D gene is left open where the match is weak. Where a row states a size, it is once, few, many or the class of an expanded clone; other rows omit it.

j_gene,v_gene,d_gene,abundance,CDR3nt,CDR3aa
TRBJ1-5,TRBV28,NA,many,TGTGCCAGCAGACGGTCCTATAGCAATCAGCCCCAGCATTTT,CASRRSYSNQPQHF
TRBJ1-1,TRBV9,TRBD1,NA,TGTGCCAGTTCCAAGGGACAGAGCCTTGGGGGGGAGAACACTGAAGCTTTCTTT,CASSKGQSLGGENTEAFF
TRBJ2-7,TRBV6-1,TRBD1,many,TGTGCCAGCAGGACCCCGGGACAGGGGTTCGAGCAGTACTTC,CASRTPGQGFEQYF
TRBJ1-4,TRBV6-2/TRBV6-3,TRBD1,many,TGTGCCAGCAGTTCCAGGGGGGTCTCTAATGAAAAACTGTTTTTT,CASSSRGVSNEKLFF
TRBJ2-7,TRBV6-5,TRBD1,many,TGTGCCAGCAGTTACTCGCGGGGACAGGGTACCTACGAGCAGTACTTC,CASSYSRGQGTYEQYF
TRBJ2-2,TRBV6-1,NA,NA,TGTGCCAGCACCGTGGACGGGTCGAACACCGGGGAGCTGTTTTTT,CASTVDGSNTGELFF
TRBJ1-2,TRBV5-1,NA,many,TGCGCCAGCAGCGAAGAAGCCCCCCCATATGGCTACACCTTC,CASSEEAPPYGYTF
TRBJ2-7,TRBV7-2,TRBD2,NA,TGTGCCAGCAGCTTAACACTAGCGGGGATTTACGAGCAGTACTTC,CASSLTLAGIYEQYF
TRBJ1-5,TRBV28,NA,many,TGTGCCAGCAGCGACGGGGGGGGGGTTTCCAATCAGCCCCAGCATTTT,CASSDGGGVSNQPQHF
TRBJ2-6,TRBV6-2/TRBV6-3,NA,NA,TGTGCCAGCAGTTATAGTAACGTCCTGACTTTC,CASSYSNVLTF
TRBJ1-2,TRBV27,NA,many,TGTGCCAGCAGTTTAACGGGCGGACTCCTCTATGGCTACACCTTC,CASSLTGGLLYGYTF